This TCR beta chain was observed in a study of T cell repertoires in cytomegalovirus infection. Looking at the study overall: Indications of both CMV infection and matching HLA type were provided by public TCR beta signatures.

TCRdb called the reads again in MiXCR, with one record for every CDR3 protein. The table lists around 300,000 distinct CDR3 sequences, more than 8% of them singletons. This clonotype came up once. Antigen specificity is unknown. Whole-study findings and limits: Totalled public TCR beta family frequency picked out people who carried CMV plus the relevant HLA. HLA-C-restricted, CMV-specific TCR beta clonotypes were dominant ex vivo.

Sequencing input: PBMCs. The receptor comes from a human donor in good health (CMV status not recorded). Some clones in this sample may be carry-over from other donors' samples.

The CDR3 coding sequence is TGTGCCAGCACCCCTGGGGGCGGGAGAACAGATACGCAGTATTTT. This translates into CASTPGGGRTDTQYF. The chain uses TRBV12-3 or TRBV12-4 and TRBJ2-3; D is possibly TRBD2 (7 bases). V was shortened by 7 bases and J by 3 bases, with 17 bases between the two germline ends. The CDR3 consists of 15 residues.